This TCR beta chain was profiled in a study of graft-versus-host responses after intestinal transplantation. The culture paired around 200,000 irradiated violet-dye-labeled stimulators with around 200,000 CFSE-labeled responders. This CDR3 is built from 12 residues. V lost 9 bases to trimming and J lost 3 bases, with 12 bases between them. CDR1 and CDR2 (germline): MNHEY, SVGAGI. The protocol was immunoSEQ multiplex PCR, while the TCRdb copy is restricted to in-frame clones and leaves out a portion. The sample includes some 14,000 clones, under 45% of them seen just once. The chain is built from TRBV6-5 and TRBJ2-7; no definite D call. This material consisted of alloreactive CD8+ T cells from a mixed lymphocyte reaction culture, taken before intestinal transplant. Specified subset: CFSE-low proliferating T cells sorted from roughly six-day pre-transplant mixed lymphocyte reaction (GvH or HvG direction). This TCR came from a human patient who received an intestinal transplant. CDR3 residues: CASASDGYEQYF. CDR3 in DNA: TGTGCCAGTGCCTCAGACGGCTACGAGCAGTACTTC.